Sequencing of this T cell receptor beta chain was carried out in a study of T cells expressing NK-cell markers. Looking at the study overall: According to the study, TCR beta repertoires originated from sorted CD3+CD56+NKG2C+, CD3+CD56+NKG2C- and CD3+CD56-NKG2C+ T cells. Findings and caveats of the study: Also leading the CD3+CD56-NKG2C+ fraction in a handful of donors were these clonotypes. Top CD8+ clonotypes included the dominant CD3+CD56+NKG2C+ clonotypes in roughly 6 donors.

Points on this clonotype: The antigen remains unidentified.

TCRdb processed the 5' RACE reads again and assigns one entry to each CDR3 protein, with no DNA. The table for this sample gives hundreds of thousands of distinct CDR3 sequences. The CDR3 has 14 residues. Germline values: CDR1 SQVTM, CDR2 ANQGSEA. The sequence was collected from a man between 18 and 35 years old in good health. This chain connects TRBV29-1 to TRBJ2-5; checking the TCRdb D call of TRBD1 is not possible without DNA. Sequencing was performed on blood T cells: a sorted CD56 or NKG2C T cell subset, CD4+ or CD8+ T cells, or bulk PBMC T cells (not recorded which). The CDR3 is CSVARGQAQETQYF.